This TCR beta chain was observed in a study of human T cells and chemical hapten exposure. Study-level information: Patients were mainly female, each with alopecia areata, totalis or universalis.

Germline V CDR1 and CDR2: SGHTA, FQGTGA. V gave up 5 bases and J gave up 1 base, with 11 bases separating them. The CDR3 length is 15 residues. TCRdb independently ran MiXCR on the RACE reads; one entry per CDR3 protein. The table includes roughly 88,000 distinct CDR3 sequences, approximately 9.9% detected once. Study results and caveats: There was alopecia in the donors, so their immune response may differ from that of healthy people.

This clonotype was observed many times. The antigen remains undetermined. Time point given: pre-sensitization, week 0. This sample's treatment: therapeutic diphenylcyclopropenone sensitization with weekly scalp DPC. J is TRBJ2-2 and V is TRBV7-3; D is possibly TRBD2 (6 bases). Sample: whole blood, taken in connection with sensitization to the hapten diphenylcyclopropenone (DPC). The clonotype comes from a woman aged 40 to 49 with alopecia areata. Some clones in this sample may be carry-over from other donors' samples. The CDR3 DNA reads TGTGCCAGCAGCATTCAGGGAGGGAACACCGGGGAGCTGTTTTTT. Translating gives CASSIQGGNTGELFF.